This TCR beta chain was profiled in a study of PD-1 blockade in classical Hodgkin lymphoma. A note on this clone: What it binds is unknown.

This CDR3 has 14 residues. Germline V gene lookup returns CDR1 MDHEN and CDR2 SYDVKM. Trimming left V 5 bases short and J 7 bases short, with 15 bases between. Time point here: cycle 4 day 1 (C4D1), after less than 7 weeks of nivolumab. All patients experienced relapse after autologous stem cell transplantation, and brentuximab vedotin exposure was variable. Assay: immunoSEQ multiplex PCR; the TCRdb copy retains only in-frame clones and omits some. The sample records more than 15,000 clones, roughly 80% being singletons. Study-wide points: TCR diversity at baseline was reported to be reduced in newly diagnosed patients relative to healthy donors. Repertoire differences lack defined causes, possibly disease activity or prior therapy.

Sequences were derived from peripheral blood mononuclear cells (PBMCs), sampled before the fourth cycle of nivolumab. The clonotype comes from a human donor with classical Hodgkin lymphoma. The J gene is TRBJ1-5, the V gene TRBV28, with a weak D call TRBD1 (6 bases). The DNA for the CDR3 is TGTGCCAGCAGTCTCGGACAGACAAGGCAGCCCCAGCATTTT. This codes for CASSLGQTRQPQHF. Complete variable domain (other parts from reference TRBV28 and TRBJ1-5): DVKVTQSSRYLVKRTGEKVFLECVQDMDHENMFWYRQDPGLGLRLIYFSYDVKMKEKGDIPEGYSVSREKKERFSLILESASTNQTSMYLCASSLGQTRQPQHFGDGTRLSIL.